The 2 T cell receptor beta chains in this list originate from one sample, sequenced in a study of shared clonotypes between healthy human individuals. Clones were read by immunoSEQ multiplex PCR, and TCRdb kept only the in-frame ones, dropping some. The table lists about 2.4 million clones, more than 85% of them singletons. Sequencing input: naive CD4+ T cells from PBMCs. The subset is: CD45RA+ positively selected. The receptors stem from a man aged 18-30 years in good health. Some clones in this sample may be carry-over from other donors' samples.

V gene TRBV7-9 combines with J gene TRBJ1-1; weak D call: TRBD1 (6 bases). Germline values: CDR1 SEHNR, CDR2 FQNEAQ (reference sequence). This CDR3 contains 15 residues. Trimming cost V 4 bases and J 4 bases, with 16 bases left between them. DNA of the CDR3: TGTGCCAGCAGCTCCAACAGGGAATCCGGCACTGAAGCTTTCTTT. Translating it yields CASSSNRESGTEAFF.

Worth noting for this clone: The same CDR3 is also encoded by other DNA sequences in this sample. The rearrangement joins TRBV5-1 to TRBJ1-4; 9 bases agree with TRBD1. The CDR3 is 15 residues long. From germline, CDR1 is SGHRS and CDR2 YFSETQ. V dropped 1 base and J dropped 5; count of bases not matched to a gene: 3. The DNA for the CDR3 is TGCGCCAGCAGCTTGACCGGGACAGGGAATGAAAAACTGTTTTTT. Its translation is CASSLTGTGNEKLFF.